The 14 T cell receptor beta chains listed next were all sequenced from one sample in a study of T cell responses to AZD1222 COVID-19 vaccine. TCRdb's table, derived via immunoSEQ multiplex PCR, lists solely in-frame clones and lacks some. The table records 150,000 to 200,000 clones, around 92% of them present only once. Material: peripheral blood, obtained on day 0 of AZD1222 vaccination. Receptors originate from an adult in good health.

The V and J genes are TRBV7-9 and TRBJ1-4; TRBD1 is a possible D gene (5 bases). V was shortened by 5 bases and J by 4 bases, with 14 bases between the two germline ends. The CDR3 is made up of 15 amino acids. Germline V gene sequence: CDR1 SEHNR, CDR2 FQNEAQ (reference sequence). The CDR3 nucleotides read TGTGCCAGCAGCCGCGGGACCCTCCTTAATGAAAAACTGTTTTTT. Amino acids: CASSRGTLLNEKLFF. The whole variable domain, filled in from reference TRBV7-9 and TRBJ1-4, reads DTGVSQNPRHKITKRGQNVTFRCDPISEHNRLYWYRQTLGQGPEFLTYFQNEAQLEKSRLLSDRFSAERPKGSFSTLEIQRTEQGDSAMYLCASSRGTLLNEKLFFGSGTQLSVL.

The gene calls are TRBV7-9 and TRBJ2-1; D possibly corresponds to TRBD1 (7 bases). The V end lost 5 bases, the J end lost 3 bases, and 14 bases lay between the germline ends. Per the germline V gene, CDR1 is SEHNR and CDR2 is FQNEAQ (reference sequence). The CDR3 runs 15 residues. The chain's CDR3 is CASSPRGVGYNEQFF. The DNA of the CDR3 is TGTGCCAGCAGCCCCAGGGGGGTCGGCTACAATGAGCAGTTCTTC.

The J gene is TRBJ2-3, the V gene TRBV7-3, with a tentative D call TRBD1 (5 bases). The CDR3 covers 16 residues. Trimming took off 5 bases at V and 1 base at J, with 16 bases between the two ends. CDR1 and CDR2 (germline): SGHTA, FQGTGA. The chain's CDR3 is CASSVNRGQGTDTQYF. CDR3 DNA sequence: TGTGCCAGCAGCGTAAATAGAGGACAAGGCACAGATACGCAGTATTTT.

The genes are TRBV19 and TRBJ2-1; TRBD2 aligns across 7 bases. The CDR3 is 16 amino acids. V lost 5 bases, J lost 4 bases, and 11 bases stayed unmatched. Germline V gene lookup returns CDR1 LNHDA and CDR2 SQIVND (reference sequence). The CDR3 nucleotides are TGTGCCAGTAGTTCTGCGGGAGCCCCCCTATACAATGAGCAGTTCTTC. Translating gives CASSSAGAPLYNEQFF.

V is TRBV2 and J is TRBJ2-7; TRBD1 matches at 8 bases. The CDR3 sequence is 15 residues long. With V trimmed by 4 bases and J by 5 bases, 10 bases remained unmatched. Per the germline V gene, CDR1 is SNHLY and CDR2 is FYNNEI. The CDR3: CASSGDRKNQDEQYF. In DNA, the CDR3 is TGTGCCAGCAGTGGGGACAGGAAGAATCAGGACGAGCAGTACTTC. Complete variable domain (other parts from reference TRBV2 and TRBJ2-7): EPEVTQTPSHQVTQMGQEVILRCVPISNHLYFYWYRQILGQKVEFLVSFYNNEISEKSEIFDDQFSVERPDGSNFTLKIRSTKLEDSAMYFCASSGDRKNQDEQYFGPGTRLTVT.

The chain's CDR3 is CASSLGRLLNTGELFF. The DNA for the CDR3 is TGTGCCAGTAGCCTCGGCAGGCTCCTGAACACCGGGGAGCTGTTTTTT. The chain joins TRBV19 to TRBJ2-2; D is uncertain. This CDR3 comprises 16 residues. From germline, CDR1 is LNHDA and CDR2 SQIVND (reference sequence). V lost 6 bases, J lost 1 base, and 15 bases lay in between. Based on the CDR3 plus reference TRBV19 and TRBJ2-2, the full variable domain is DGGITQSPKYLFRKEGQNVTLSCEQNLNHDAMYWYRQDPGQGLRLIYYSQIVNDFQKGDIAEGYSVSREKKESFPLTVTSAQKNPTAFYLCASSLGRLLNTGELFFGEGSRLTVL.

This chain connects TRBV5-1 to TRBJ2-7, with D possibly being TRBD1 or TRBD2 (6 bases each). Per the germline V gene, CDR1 is SGHRS and CDR2 is YFSETQ. The CDR3 is 14 amino acids. With 6 bases removed from V and 1 base from J, the gap between germline ends came to 14 bases. CDR3 DNA: TGCGCCAGCAAACCGAGGGGGGAATCCTACGAGCAGTACTTC. It encodes CASKPRGESYEQYF. The whole variable domain, remainder taken from reference TRBV5-1 and TRBJ2-7, is KAGVTQTPRYLIKTRGQQVTLSCSPISGHRSVSWYQQTPGQGLQFLFEYFSETQRNKGNFPGRFSGRQFSNSRSEMNVSTLELGDSALYLCASKPRGESYEQYFGPGTRLTVT.

This clone was observed a single time. The chain is built from TRBV5-1 and TRBJ2-7; D remains unclear. The V end lost 0 bases, the J end lost 1 base, and 8 bases lay between the germline ends. There are 14 residues in the CDR3. Germline V gives CDR1 SGHRS, CDR2 YFSETQ. For the CDR3, the DNA is TGCGCCAGCAGCTTGGAGGTCAGATCCTACGAGCAGTACTTC. This codes for CASSLEVRSYEQYF.

The chain couples TRBV27 to TRBJ2-2; D is ambiguous. Trimming shortened V by 7 bases and J by 3 bases, and 21 bases separated the two germline ends. The CDR3 sequence is 17 residues long. The V gene's germline CDR1 is MNHEY and CDR2 SMNVEV (reference sequence). CDR3: CASTRTRAFSHTGELFF. The CDR3 DNA follows: TGTGCCAGCACCCGGACCCGCGCCTTCTCGCACACCGGGGAGCTGTTTTTT.

The chain has TRBV5-6 and TRBJ2-2; 7 bases map to TRBD1. With 2 bases clipped from V and 4 bases from J, the junction kept 8 bases outside the gene matches. Germline V gives CDR1 SGHDT, CDR2 YYEEEE. This CDR3 has 16 amino acids. CDR3 bases: TGTGCCAGCAGCTTCCTGACAGGGTTGGTCACCGGGGAGCTGTTTTTT. Its protein is CASSFLTGLVTGELFF. Combining the CDR3 with reference TRBV5-6 and TRBJ2-2 gives the whole variable domain DAGVTQSPTHLIKTRGQQVTLRCSPKSGHDTVSWYQQALGQGPQFIFQYYEEEERQRGNFPDRFSGHQFPNYSSELNVNALLLGDSALYLCASSFLTGLVTGELFFGEGSRLTVL.

The V call is TRBV5-6, the J call TRBJ1-6; the match to TRBD1 covers 12 bases. Germline V CDR1 and CDR2: SGHDT, YYEEEE. V shed 3 bases, J shed 2 bases, and the junction held 6 bases outside the gene matches. The CDR3 has 18 residues. CDR3 sequence: CASSYQRDRGPYNSPLHF. The CDR3 DNA follows: TGTGCCAGCAGCTACCAAAGGGACAGGGGGCCCTATAATTCACCCCTCCACTTT.

V is TRBV19 and J is TRBJ1-2; 7 bases are a match to TRBD1. The CDR3 totals 17 residues. The trim removed 5 bases at V and 0 bases at J, leaving 12 bases unmatched. Germline assignment: CDR1 LNHDA and CDR2 SQIVND (reference sequence). In DNA form, the CDR3 reads TGTGCCAGTAGTGTACAAGGACAGGTCATCGCTAACTATGGCTACACCTTC. Its protein product is CASSVQGQVIANYGYTF.

The chain is built from TRBV2 and TRBJ2-3, with 10 bases that match TRBD1. J lost 1 base, V lost 7 bases, and 11 bases had no gene match. The CDR3 extends over 17 amino acids. Germline values: CDR1 SNHLY, CDR2 FYNNEI. CDR3 in amino acids: CASTFHSTGGGTDTQYF. CDR3 DNA sequence: TGTGCCAGCACATTCCATTCGACAGGGGGCGGCACAGATACGCAGTATTTT.

The chain links TRBV5-1 to TRBJ1-6; TRBD1 might be the D (6 bases). V lost 6 bases and J lost 5, with 12 bases in between. The CDR3 is 14 residues long. Looked up from germline, CDR1 is SGHRS and CDR2 is YFSETQ. This chain's CDR3 is CASNEAGDNSPLHF. CDR3 sequence (DNA): TGCGCCAGCAACGAGGCAGGGGATAATTCACCCCTCCACTTT.